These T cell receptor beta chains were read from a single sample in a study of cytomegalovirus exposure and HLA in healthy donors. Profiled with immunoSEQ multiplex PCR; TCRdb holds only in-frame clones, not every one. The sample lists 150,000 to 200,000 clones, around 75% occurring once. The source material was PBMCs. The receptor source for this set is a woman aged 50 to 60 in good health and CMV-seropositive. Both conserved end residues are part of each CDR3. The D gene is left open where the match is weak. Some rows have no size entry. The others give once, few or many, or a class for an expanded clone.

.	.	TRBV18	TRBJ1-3	TGTGCCAGCTCACCAAGGACAGACTCTGGAAACACCATATATTTT	CASSPRTDSGNTIYF
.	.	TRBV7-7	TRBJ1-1	TGTGCCAGCAGCTTAGTAGGGACACCAAATACTATGAACACTGAAGCTTTCTTT	CASSLVGTPNTMNTEAFF
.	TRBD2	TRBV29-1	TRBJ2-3	TGCAGCGTAGGGACTAGCGGGGGAGCATTGACGCAGTATTTT	CSVGTSGGALTQYF
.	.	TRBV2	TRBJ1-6	TGTGCCAGCGGGGGACACAGAGGTAATTCACCCCTCCACTTT	CASGGHRGNSPLHF
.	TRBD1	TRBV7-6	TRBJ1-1	TGTGCCAGCAGCTTAACCCAGGGGGGTGAAGCTTTCTTT	CASSLTQGGEAFF
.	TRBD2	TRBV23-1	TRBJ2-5	TGCGCCAGCAGTCAACGGAGACTAGCTATGGAGACCCAGTACTTC	CASSQRRLAMETQYF
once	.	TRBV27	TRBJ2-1	TGTGCCAGCAGTTTTAAGGCAGAGCTCCTGGGAGTTACCTACAATGAGCAGTTCTTC	CASSFKAELLGVTYNEQFF
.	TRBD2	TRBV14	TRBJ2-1	TGTGCCAGCAGCCAATATAACCTAGCGGGGATTTCAAGCTCCTACAATGAGCAGTTCTTC	CASSQYNLAGISSSYNEQFF
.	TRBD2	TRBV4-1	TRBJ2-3	TGCGCCAGCAGCCAGGAGCTAGCGGGTTCACATACGCAGTATTTT	CASSQELAGSHTQYF
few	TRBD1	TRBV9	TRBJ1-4	TGTGCCAGCAGCCTTGGGACAGGGGGTGAACTGTTTTTT	CASSLGTGGELFF
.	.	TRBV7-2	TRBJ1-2	TGTGCCAGCAGCTTAGCTTCAGGCCGTCGCTTGGGCTACACCTTC	CASSLASGRRLGYTF
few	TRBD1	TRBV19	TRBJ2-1	TGTGCCAGTAGTGCCACCGGGACAGGGAGTCGGAATGAGCAGTTCTTC	CASSATGTGSRNEQFF
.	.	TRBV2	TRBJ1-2	TGTGCCAGTGGGCTTGGCACAGTTTATGGCTACACCTTC	CASGLGTVYGYTF
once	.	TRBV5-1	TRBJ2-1	TGCGCCAGCAGCCCCCGGGACATCAACTACAATGAGCAGTTCTTC	CASSPRDINYNEQFF
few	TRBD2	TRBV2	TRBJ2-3	TGTGCCAGCAGTGTTGGTAGCGGGGGGCCCAGCACAGATACGCAGTATTTT	CASSVGSGGPSTDTQYF
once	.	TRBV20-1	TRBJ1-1	TGCAGTGGGTGGAGGAACACTGAAGCTTTCTTT	CSGWRNTEAFF
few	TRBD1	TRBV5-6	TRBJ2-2	TGTGCCAGCAGCAGACAGGGCCTTTTGACCGGGGAGCTGTTTTTT	CASSRQGLLTGELFF
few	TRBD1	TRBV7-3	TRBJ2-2	TGTGCCAGCAGCCGAGGGACAGGGGGCACCGGGGAGCTGTTTTTT	CASSRGTGGTGELFF
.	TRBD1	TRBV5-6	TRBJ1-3	TGTGCCAGCAGCTACGGGGACAGGGAAGGAAACACCATATATTTT	CASSYGDREGNTIYF
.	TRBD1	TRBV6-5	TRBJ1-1	TGTGCCAGCAGGTCCGACAGGGTAACTGAAGCTTTCTTT	CASRSDRVTEAFF
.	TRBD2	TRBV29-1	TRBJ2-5	TGCAGCGTTAGACTAGCGGGGGGGCAAGAGACCCAGTACTTC	CSVRLAGGQETQYF
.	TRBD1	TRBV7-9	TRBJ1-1	TGTGCCACCGAGTACGGGACAGGGAACACTGAAGCTTTCTTT	CATEYGTGNTEAFF